This T cell receptor beta chain was captured by sequencing in a study of Tregs in tolerant kidney transplant recipients. Related graft donors supplied nonmyeloablative bone marrow transplants, and mixed chimerism was transient. CD4+CD25+CD127- Tregs, CD4+CD25- non-Tregs, CD4 and CD8 cells were sorted. The germline V gene encodes CDR1 SGHRS and CDR2 YFSETQ. There are 20 residues in the CDR3. As regards this clone: Its antigen is as yet unknown. Read coverage stops 3 residues before the CDR3 terminus; the germline J gene supplies the remainder.

Whole-study findings and limits: Activated donor B cell expansion appeared to reveal the most relevant donor-specific TCRbeta repertoire.

Clones were sequenced by immunoSEQ multiplex PCR, and TCRdb holds only the in-frame ones, with some missing. The listing records around 13,000 clones. This clonotype originated in a human patient who received a combined kidney and bone marrow transplant. Some of the T cells may derive from the graft donor. The chain uses TRBV5-1 and TRBJ1-4; D is unclear. The starting material was CD8+ T cells from blood (PBMCs), obtained 6 months after the transplant. The CDR3 region is CASSLYRRSSSINYNSPLFF. The CDR3 DNA, read in part, is TGCGCCAGCAGCTTGTATAGGCGGAGCAGCTCGATCAATTATAATTCACCA.